This T cell receptor (beta chain) was retrieved from a study of cytomegalovirus exposure and HLA in healthy donors. Study findings and constraints: Most sequenced TCRs were rare (though some public TCRs occurred in many donors).

As to this clone: Its specificity is not known.

A multiplex PCR was run with 60 Vbeta primers and 13 Jbeta primers. Method: immunoSEQ multiplex PCR; TCRdb's copy keeps in-frame clones and lacks some. Its table records 150,000 or so clones. Though nominally healthy at sampling, donors likely had unrecorded immune exposures. The CDR3 extends over 19 amino acids. CDR1 and CDR2 (germline): LNHDA, SQIVND (reference sequence). V shed 3 bases and J 1 base; nucleotides not matched to a gene: 13. This sequence joins TRBV19 and TRBJ2-4, with 9 bases identical to TRBD1. The sequenced sample consisted of PBMCs. The receptor's source is a woman aged 50 to 60 in good health and CMV-seronegative. The CDR3, as DNA: TGTGCCAGTAGTATTTTCGGGAAACGGGACAGGGTGGCCAAAAACATTCAGTACTTC. It encodes CASSIFGKRDRVAKNIQYF.